These 9 T cell receptor beta chains were sequenced from one sample in a study of T cell repertoires in cytomegalovirus infection. From the reads, TCRdb called clonotypes with MiXCR, one entry per CDR3 protein. The sample lists hundreds of thousands of distinct CDR3 sequences, roughly 36% seen once, with roughly 2.9% in the top ten. The sequenced sample was PBMCs. Every receptor here comes from a human donor in good health (CMV status not recorded). Some clones in this sample may be carry-over from other donors' samples.

This clonotype was seen more than once but under ten times. The chain combines TRBV12-3 or TRBV12-4 with TRBJ2-1; 8 bases fit TRBD1. The CDR3 runs to 14 residues. V lost 2 bases and J lost 6; bases outside the gene matches: 3. The CDR3 protein is CASSLQGAANEQFF. The CDR3 region has the DNA TGTGCCAGCAGTTTACAGGGGGCGGCCAATGAGCAGTTCTTC.

This chain joins TRBV29-1 and TRBJ1-1; 10 positions match TRBD1. The length of the CDR3 is 16 residues. V gave up 0 bases and J gave up 4 bases; unmatched junction bases: 8. Per the germline V gene, CDR1 is SQVTM and CDR2 is ANQGSEA. Here the CDR3 DNA reads TGCAGCGTTGAAGACCGAGACAGGGGGCGCAGCACTGAAGCTTTCTTT. Its translation: CSVEDRDRGRSTEAFF.

In its sample, this clonotype was seen a few times. The chain uses TRBV20-1 and TRBJ2-6; D is uncertain. CDR1 and CDR2 from the germline V gene are DFQATT and SNEGSKA (reference sequence). The CDR3 runs 13 residues. Trimming cost V 6 bases and J 2 bases, with 8 bases left between them. The CDR3 loop is CSAGPTGANVLTF. The CDR3 region has the DNA TGCAGTGCAGGACCTACTGGGGCCAACGTCCTGACTTTC.

This chain uses TRBV12-3 or TRBV12-4 with TRBJ1-2, with D possibly TRBD1 on 6 matching bases. The germline V and J ends were trimmed by 8 bases and 4 bases, with 17 bases remaining between them. The CDR3 sequence is 14 residues long. CDR3 loop: CASAVGGLRYGYTF. DNA of the CDR3: TGTGCCAGCGCCGTCGGGGGGCTCCGCTATGGCTACACCTTC.

This sequence joins TRBV19 and TRBJ1-5; no reliable D call. V was pared by 4 bases and J by 1 base, with 8 bases between. Germline V gives CDR1 LNHDA, CDR2 SQIVND (reference sequence). CDR3 length: 14 residues. The CDR3 DNA reads TGTGCCAGTAGTACAAAGCCGAGCAATCAGCCCCAGCATTTT. It yields the protein CASSTKPSNQPQHF.

In this sample, this clonotype turned up a few times. The rearrangement uses TRBV7-8 and TRBJ1-1; no definite D call. The germline V gene encodes CDR1 SGHVS and CDR2 FQNEAQ. Trimming left V 5 bases short and J 0 bases short, with 16 bases between. The CDR3 extends over 16 amino acids. CDR3 DNA: TGTGCCAGCAGCCGTGGACCCGGAACCCTGAACACTGAAGCTTTCTTT. Encoded protein: CASSRGPGTLNTEAFF.

This clonotype showed up many times. The chain joins TRBV7-6 to TRBJ2-1; TRBD2 aligns across 10 bases. Germline CDR1 reads SGHVS; CDR2 reads FNYEAQ. V was clipped by 4 bases and J by 7 bases; unmatched bases: 4. The length of the CDR3 is 14 residues. Written as DNA, the CDR3 is TGTGCCAGCAGCTCTAGCGGGAGTCTGAATGAGCAGTTCTTC. It specifies CASSSSGSLNEQFF.

V and J are TRBV19 and TRBJ2-5, with a tentative D call TRBD1 (6 bases). The germline gives CDR1 LNHDA, CDR2 SQIVND (reference sequence). V was trimmed by 7 bases and J by 9 bases, leaving 21 bases between them. This CDR3 is 14 amino acids long. The CDR3 spells CASTQAAMKGAQYF. The CDR3 DNA is TGTGCCAGTACTCAGGCAGCGATGAAGGGGGCCCAGTACTTC. Complete variable domain (other parts from reference TRBV19 and TRBJ2-5): DGGITQSPKYLFRKEGQNVTLSCEQNLNHDAMYWYRQDPGQGLRLIYYSQIVNDFQKGDIAEGYSVSREKKESFPLTVTSAQKNPTAFYLCASTQAAMKGAQYFGPGTRLLVL.

The chain carries TRBV19 and TRBJ2-2; D gene ambiguous. Germline CDR1 reads LNHDA; CDR2 reads SQIVND (reference sequence). V was cut by 5 bases and J by 5 bases, with 9 bases left in between. The CDR3 is made up of 13 amino acids. The CDR3 nucleotides read TGTGCCAGTAGTCCAACCTGGACCGGGGAGCTGTTTTTT. The encoded protein is CASSPTWTGELFF.